A single sample gave rise to the 18 T cell receptor beta chains below, sequenced in a study of CD8+ T cells in alopecia areata. Extraction and reverse transcription of RNA yielded cDNA as the sequencing template. Produced via immunoSEQ multiplex PCR; TCRdb's table is partial and in-frame only. The sample consists of about 140,000 clones, 70% to 90% of them appearing once. Treatment denoted: oral pan-JAK inhibitor, 5-10 mg twice daily. The sample was CD8+ T cells sorted from blood, taken at week 4, from a patient treated with tofacitinib. These receptors all stem from a human donor with alopecia areata.

The chain joins TRBV6-1 to TRBJ1-4; no clear D gene. V was cut by 2 bases and J by 0 bases, with 10 bases left in between. Germline assignment: CDR1 MNHNS and CDR2 SASEGT. The CDR3 runs to 16 residues. The DNA for the CDR3 is TGTGCCAGCAGTGAATTTCCGGGATCAACTAATGAAAAACTGTTTTTT. Translating gives CASSEFPGSTNEKLFF.

This rearrangement joins TRBV29-1 to TRBJ2-2; D call uncertain. Germline CDR1 SQVTM, CDR2 ANQGSEA. The V gene lost 3 bases and the J gene lost 3 bases, with 8 bases spanning the gap. The CDR3 is 13 residues long. CDR3 loop: CSVELVDTGELFF. CDR3 bases: TGCAGCGTTGAGTTGGTGGACACCGGGGAGCTGTTTTTT.

The genes are TRBV5-1 and TRBJ2-6; 9 bases agree with TRBD1. This CDR3 spans 18 amino acids. J lost 2 bases, V lost 4 bases, and 10 bases had no gene match. Germline CDR1 and CDR2: SGHRS and YFSETQ. CDR3 DNA sequence: TGCGCCAGCAGCCTCTGGACAGGGGACAGGACTGGGGCCAACGTCCTGACTTTC. Protein sequence: CASSLWTGDRTGANVLTF.

In the case of this clone: Other DNA sequences within the sample encode an identical CDR3. The V and J genes are TRBV5-1 and TRBJ2-7; either TRBD1 or TRBD2 may fit D (5 bases each). V was pared by 2 bases and J by 0 bases, with 9 bases between. Germline V gene data show CDR1 as SGHRS and CDR2 as YFSETQ. This CDR3 has 14 residues. CDR3 nucleotides: TGCGCCAGCAGCTTTGGGACGGCCTCCTACGAGCAGTACTTC. This codes for CASSFGTASYEQYF.

This clone occurred once. This chain connects TRBV7-9 to TRBJ1-2; 7 bases align to TRBD1. Germline V gene sequence: CDR1 SEHNR, CDR2 FQNEAQ (reference sequence). The CDR3 consists of 16 residues. The junction had 16 bases not matched to a gene; V was cut back by 9 bases and J by 3 bases. CDR3 in DNA: TGTGCCAGTGCTCATCCAGGGGGGAATGGCGACTATGGCTACACCTTC. It is translated as CASAHPGGNGDYGYTF.

V is TRBV30 and J is TRBJ2-2, with a tentative D call TRBD2 (5 bases). Germline CDR1 is GTSNPN and CDR2 is SVGIG (reference sequence). Trimming removed 4 bases from V and 7 bases from J, with 19 bases in between. There are 15 residues in the CDR3. CDR3 sequence reads: CAWIEGSLGGGELFF. The CDR3, as DNA: TGTGCCTGGATAGAAGGGAGTCTAGGAGGCGGGGAGCTGTTTTTT.

The V gene is TRBV30, the J gene TRBJ2-6, with D uncertain. Germline assignment: CDR1 GTSNPN and CDR2 SVGIG (reference sequence). The CDR3 totals 15 residues. Trimming removed 2 bases at V and 0 bases at J, with 8 bases between. CDR3 sequence reads: CAWSQIDSGANVLTF. The DNA of the CDR3 is TGTGCCTGGAGTCAGATAGACTCTGGGGCCAACGTCCTGACTTTC.

The chain recombines TRBV29-1 with TRBJ2-1; D is ambiguous. There are 13 residues in the CDR3. Germline V gives CDR1 SQVTM, CDR2 ANQGSEA. Trimming left V 3 bases short and J 3 bases short, with 9 bases between. CDR3 bases: TGCAGCGTTGAGGAAGTTAGCTACAATGAGCAGTTCTTC. Encoded protein: CSVEEVSYNEQFF.

This chain uses TRBV13 with TRBJ2-1; TRBD2 might be the D (7 bases). This CDR3 contains 16 residues. V was clipped by 4 bases and J by 7 bases, with 20 bases between them. Germline CDR1 and CDR2: PRHDT and FYEKMQ (reference sequence). Written as DNA, the CDR3 is TGTGCCAGCAGCTCCCCTGGGGGGGCATCCGGTAATGAGCAGTTCTTC. Amino acid sequence: CASSSPGGASGNEQFF.

The V and J genes are TRBV7-8 and TRBJ1-5; TRBD1 agrees at 9 bases. The germline V gene encodes CDR1 SGHVS and CDR2 FQNEAQ. This CDR3 has 16 residues. After removal of 3 bases from V and 2 bases from J, the junction contained 5 bases not matched to a gene. The CDR3 loop reads CASSFTGGIGNQPQHF. The CDR3 nucleotides read TGTGCCAGCAGCTTTACAGGGGGCATTGGCAATCAGCCCCAGCATTTT.

The chain uses TRBV29-1 and TRBJ2-7, with D tentatively TRBD2 (5 bases). CDR1 SQVTM and CDR2 ANQGSEA come from the germline V gene. The V and J ends lost 3 bases and 3 bases respectively, with 18 bases between them. The CDR3 spans 15 residues. The CDR3 is CSVEVDGELNYEQYF. As DNA, the CDR3 is TGCAGCGTTGAGGTGGACGGGGAGCTGAACTACGAGCAGTACTTC.

The chain employs TRBV5-4 and TRBJ1-2; D gene unclear. The CDR3 loop spans 13 amino acids. Trimming stripped 5 bases from V and 1 base from J, with 9 bases between. Germline V gene lookup returns CDR1 SGHNT and CDR2 YYREEE (reference sequence). CDR3 in DNA: TGTGCCAGCAGACACACGGATAACTATGGCTACACCTTC. Its protein product is CASRHTDNYGYTF. Filled out from reference TRBV5-4 and TRBJ1-2, the complete variable domain reads ETGVTQSPTHLIKTRGQQVTLRCSSQSGHNTVSWYQQALGQGPQFIFQYYREEENGRGNFPPRFSGLQFPNYSSELNVNALELDDSALYLCASRHTDNYGYTFGSGTRLTVV.

This clone has just a few counts. This chain connects TRBV5-1 to TRBJ2-3; 7 bases match TRBD1. CDR3 length: 15 amino acids. J was trimmed by 4 bases and V by 3 bases; bases with no gene match: 8. The germline gives CDR1 SGHRS, CDR2 YFSETQ. In DNA form, the CDR3 reads TGCGCCAGCAGCTCGACCGGGACAGCCCCAGATACGCAGTATTTT. Residues: CASSSTGTAPDTQYF.

The V and J genes are TRBV4-2 and TRBJ2-7; D uncertain. Per the germline V gene, CDR1 is LGHNA and CDR2 is YNFKEQ. Deletions cut 6 bases from V and 3 bases from J, with 15 bases between. The CDR3 is made up of 14 amino acids. CDR3 DNA: TGTGCCAGCAGTACAAGCGACTCCCTCTACGAGCAGTACTTC. This sequence encodes CASSTSDSLYEQYF.

The genes are TRBV25-1 and TRBJ1-2, with TRBD1 identical over 8 bases. Trimming removed 10 bases from V and 4 bases from J; junction bases left unmatched: 8. Germline-derived CDR1 and CDR2 are MGHDK and SYGVNS. This CDR3 region has 13 residues. The CDR3 bases are TGTGCCACCTCGGACAGGGTCGGCTATGGCTACACCTTC. Translated, it gives CATSDRVGYGYTF.

V is TRBV11-3 and J is TRBJ2-3; TRBD2 aligns across 8 bases. This CDR3 spans 17 amino acids. Germline CDR1 is SGHNT and CDR2 is YENEEA. V shed 5 bases and J 5 bases; nucleotides not matched to a gene: 15. The CDR3 nucleotides are TGTGCCAGCAGCCCGGGCCGTAGCGGGAACATAAGAGATACGCAGTATTTT. It specifies CASSPGRSGNIRDTQYF.

The CDR3 here is CASIGQSYNEQFF. CDR3 sequence (DNA): TGCGCCAGCATAGGACAGTCCTACAATGAGCAGTTCTTC. The chain is built from TRBV23-1 and TRBJ2-1; D might be TRBD1 (6 bases). TRBV23-1 is an ORF; its function is uncertain. V shed 7 bases and J shed 1 base, with 8 bases lying between them. The CDR3 consists of 13 residues.

As to this clone: Other nucleotide sequences in the sample specify the same CDR3. The CDR3 here is CSVESGAGELFF. In DNA form, the CDR3 reads TGCAGCGTTGAATCAGGGGCCGGGGAGCTGTTTTTT. The chain has TRBV29-1 and TRBJ2-2, with D possibly TRBD1 on 6 matching bases. The germline CDR1 and CDR2 sequences are SQVTM and ANQGSEA. V lost 2 bases and J lost 6, with 7 bases in between. The CDR3 is 12 amino acids.